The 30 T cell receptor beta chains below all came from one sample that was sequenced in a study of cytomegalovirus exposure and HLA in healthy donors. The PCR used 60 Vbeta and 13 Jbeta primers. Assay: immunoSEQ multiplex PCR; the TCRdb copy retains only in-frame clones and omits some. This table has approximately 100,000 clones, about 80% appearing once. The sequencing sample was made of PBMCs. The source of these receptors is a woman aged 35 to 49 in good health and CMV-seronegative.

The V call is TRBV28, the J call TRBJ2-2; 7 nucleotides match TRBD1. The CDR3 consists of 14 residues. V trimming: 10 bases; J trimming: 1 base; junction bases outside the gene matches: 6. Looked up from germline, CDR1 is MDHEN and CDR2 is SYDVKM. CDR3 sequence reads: CATLNRGNTGELFF. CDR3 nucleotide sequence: TGTGCCACCCTAAACAGGGGGAACACCGGGGAGCTGTTTTTT.

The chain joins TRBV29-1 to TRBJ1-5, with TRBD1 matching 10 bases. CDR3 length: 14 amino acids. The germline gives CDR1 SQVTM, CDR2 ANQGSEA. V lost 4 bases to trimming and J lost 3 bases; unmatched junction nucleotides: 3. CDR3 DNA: TGCAGCGTTGGGGGACAGGGGCTCAATCAGCCCCAGCATTTT. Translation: CSVGGQGLNQPQHF.

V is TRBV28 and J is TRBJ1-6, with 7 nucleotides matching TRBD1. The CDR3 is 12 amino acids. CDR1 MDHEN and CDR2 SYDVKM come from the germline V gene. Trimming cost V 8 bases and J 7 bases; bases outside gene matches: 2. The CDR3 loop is CASGDRNSPLHF. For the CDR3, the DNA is TGTGCCAGCGGGGACAGAAATTCACCCCTCCACTTT.

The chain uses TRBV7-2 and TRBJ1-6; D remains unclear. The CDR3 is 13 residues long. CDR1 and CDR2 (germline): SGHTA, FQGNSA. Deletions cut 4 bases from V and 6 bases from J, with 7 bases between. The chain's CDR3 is CASSSSGNSPLHF. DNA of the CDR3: TGTGCCAGCAGCTCCTCGGGTAATTCACCCCTCCACTTT.

The CDR3 spells CASNLGGAGNTEAFF. The DNA for the CDR3 is TGCGCCAGCAACTTGGGGGGTGCTGGGAACACTGAAGCTTTCTTT. The chain is built from TRBV4-1 and TRBJ1-1; tentatively, D is TRBD1 (5 bases). Trimming shortened V by 7 bases and J by 1 base, and 16 bases separated the two germline ends. The CDR3 is 15 amino acids. The germline gives CDR1 MGHRA, CDR2 YSYEKL.

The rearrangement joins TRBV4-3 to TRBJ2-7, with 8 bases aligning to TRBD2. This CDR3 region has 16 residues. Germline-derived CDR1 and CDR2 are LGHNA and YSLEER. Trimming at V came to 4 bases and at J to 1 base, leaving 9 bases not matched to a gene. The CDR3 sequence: CASSPYGGGESYEQYF. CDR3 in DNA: TGCGCCAGCAGCCCCTACGGGGGGGGCGAATCCTACGAGCAGTACTTC.

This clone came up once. CDR3 sequence (DNA): TGTGCCAGCAGCCCTAGACAGGGCACACTAGTCGAAGCTTTCTTT. The encoded protein is CASSPRQGTLVEAFF. The V gene is TRBV9, the J gene TRBJ1-1; 7 nucleotides line up with TRBD1. Germline CDR1 is SGDLS and CDR2 is YYNGEE. The CDR3 covers 15 residues. V lost 4 bases to trimming and J lost 8 bases; unmatched junction nucleotides: 14.

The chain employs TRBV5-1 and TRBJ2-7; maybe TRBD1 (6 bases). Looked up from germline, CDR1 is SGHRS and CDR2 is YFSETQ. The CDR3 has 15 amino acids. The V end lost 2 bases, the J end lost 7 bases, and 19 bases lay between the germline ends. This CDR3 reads CASSLGADSRGEQYF. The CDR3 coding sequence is TGCGCCAGCAGCTTAGGCGCGGACAGCCGAGGGGAGCAGTACTTC.

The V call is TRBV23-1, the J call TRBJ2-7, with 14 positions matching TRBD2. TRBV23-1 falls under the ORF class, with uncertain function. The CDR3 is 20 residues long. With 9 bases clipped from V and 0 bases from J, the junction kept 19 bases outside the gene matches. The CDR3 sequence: CARMDRGRGLAGGCSYEQYF. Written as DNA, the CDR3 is TGCGCCAGAATGGACAGGGGACGAGGACTAGCGGGAGGATGCTCCTACGAGCAGTACTTC.

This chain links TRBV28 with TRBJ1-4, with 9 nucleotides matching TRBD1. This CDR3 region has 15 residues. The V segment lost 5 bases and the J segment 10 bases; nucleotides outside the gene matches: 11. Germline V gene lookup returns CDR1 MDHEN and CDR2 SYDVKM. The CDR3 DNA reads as TGTGCCAGCAGTAGACCGACAGGGGGTATTGGAAAACTGTTTTTT. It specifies CASSRPTGGIGKLFF.

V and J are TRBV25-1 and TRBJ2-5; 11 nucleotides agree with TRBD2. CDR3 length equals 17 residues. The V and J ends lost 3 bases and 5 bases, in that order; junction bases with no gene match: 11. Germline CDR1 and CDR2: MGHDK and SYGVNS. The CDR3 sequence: CASSDLLLAGGRETQYF. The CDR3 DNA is TGTGCCAGCAGTGACCTACTCCTAGCGGGAGGCCGGGAGACCCAGTACTTC.

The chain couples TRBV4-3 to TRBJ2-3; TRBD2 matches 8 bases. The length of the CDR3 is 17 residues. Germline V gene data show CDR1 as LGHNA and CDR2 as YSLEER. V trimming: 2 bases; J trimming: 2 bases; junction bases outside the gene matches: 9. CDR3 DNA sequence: TGCGCCAGCAGCCAAACGGGTTTAGCGGGGTTCACAGATACGCAGTATTTT. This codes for CASSQTGLAGFTDTQYF.

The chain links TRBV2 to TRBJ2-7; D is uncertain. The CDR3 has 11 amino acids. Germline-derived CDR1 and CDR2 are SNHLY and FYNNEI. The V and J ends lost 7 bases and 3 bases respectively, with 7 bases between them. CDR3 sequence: CASTSGYEQYF. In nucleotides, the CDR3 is TGTGCCAGCACCTCAGGCTACGAGCAGTACTTC.

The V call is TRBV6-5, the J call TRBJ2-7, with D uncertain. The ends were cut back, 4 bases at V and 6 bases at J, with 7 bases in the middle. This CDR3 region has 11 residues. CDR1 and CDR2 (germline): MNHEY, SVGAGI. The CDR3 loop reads CASSSPSEQYF. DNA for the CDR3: TGTGCCAGCAGTTCCCCGAGCGAGCAGTACTTC.

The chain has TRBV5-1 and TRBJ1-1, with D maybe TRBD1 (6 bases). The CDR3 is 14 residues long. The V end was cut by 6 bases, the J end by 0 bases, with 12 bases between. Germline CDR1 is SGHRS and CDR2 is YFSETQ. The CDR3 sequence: CASNRDQMNTEAFF. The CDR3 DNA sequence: TGCGCCAGCAACAGGGACCAAATGAACACTGAAGCTTTCTTT.

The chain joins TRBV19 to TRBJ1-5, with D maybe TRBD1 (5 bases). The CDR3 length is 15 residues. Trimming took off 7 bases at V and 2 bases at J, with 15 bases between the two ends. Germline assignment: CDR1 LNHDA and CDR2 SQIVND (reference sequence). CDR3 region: CASNPSWGGNQPQHF. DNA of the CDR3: TGTGCCAGTAACCCGTCTTGGGGGGGCAATCAGCCCCAGCATTTT.

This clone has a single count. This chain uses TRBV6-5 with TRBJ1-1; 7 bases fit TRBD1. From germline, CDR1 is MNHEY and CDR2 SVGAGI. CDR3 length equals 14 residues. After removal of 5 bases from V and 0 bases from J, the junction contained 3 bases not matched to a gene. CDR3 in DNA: TGTGCCAGCAGTACCCAGGGGGTGAACACTGAAGCTTTCTTT. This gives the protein CASSTQGVNTEAFF.

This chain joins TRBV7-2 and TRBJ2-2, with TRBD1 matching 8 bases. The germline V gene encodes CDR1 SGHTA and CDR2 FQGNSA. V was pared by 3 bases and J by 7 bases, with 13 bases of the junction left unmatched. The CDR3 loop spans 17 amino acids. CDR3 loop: CASSFRAGQGAIGELFF. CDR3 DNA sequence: TGTGCCAGCAGCTTTAGGGCGGGCCAGGGGGCGATCGGGGAGCTGTTTTTT.

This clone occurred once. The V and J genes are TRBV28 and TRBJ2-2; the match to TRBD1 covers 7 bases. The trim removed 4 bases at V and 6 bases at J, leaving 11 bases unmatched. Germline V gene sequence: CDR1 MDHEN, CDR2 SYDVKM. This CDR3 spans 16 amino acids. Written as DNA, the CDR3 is TGTGCCAGCAGTTCCATTGGACAGGCTGGGGCCGGGGAGCTGTTTTTT. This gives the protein CASSSIGQAGAGELFF.

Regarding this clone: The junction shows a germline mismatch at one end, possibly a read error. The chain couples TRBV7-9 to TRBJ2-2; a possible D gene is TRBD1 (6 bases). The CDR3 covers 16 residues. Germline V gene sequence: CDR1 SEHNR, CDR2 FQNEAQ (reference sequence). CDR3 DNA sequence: TGTTCCAGCAGCCTCCCAGGGGAATCGAACACCGGGGAGCTGTTTTTT. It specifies CSSSLPGESNTGELFF. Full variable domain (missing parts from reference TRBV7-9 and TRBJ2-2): DTGVSQNPRHKITKRGQNVTFRCDPISEHNRLYWYRQTLGQGPEFLTYFQNEAQLEKSRLLSDRFSAERPKGSFSTLEIQRTEQGDSAMYLCSSSLPGESNTGELFFGEGSRLTVL.

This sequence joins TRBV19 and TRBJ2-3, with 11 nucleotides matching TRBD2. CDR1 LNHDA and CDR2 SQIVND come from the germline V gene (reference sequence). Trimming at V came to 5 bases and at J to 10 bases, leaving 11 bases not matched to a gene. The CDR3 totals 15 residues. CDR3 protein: CASSLTSGAPDAQYF. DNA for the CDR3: TGTGCCAGTAGTCTGACTAGCGGGGCCCCCGATGCGCAGTATTTT.

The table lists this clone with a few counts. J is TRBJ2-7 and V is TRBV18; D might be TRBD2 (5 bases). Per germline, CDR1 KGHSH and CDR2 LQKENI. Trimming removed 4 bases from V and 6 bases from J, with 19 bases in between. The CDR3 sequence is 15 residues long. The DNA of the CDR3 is TGTGCCAGCTCACGAGGACGGACTTCAAGAACCGAGCAGTACTTC. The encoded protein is CASSRGRTSRTEQYF.

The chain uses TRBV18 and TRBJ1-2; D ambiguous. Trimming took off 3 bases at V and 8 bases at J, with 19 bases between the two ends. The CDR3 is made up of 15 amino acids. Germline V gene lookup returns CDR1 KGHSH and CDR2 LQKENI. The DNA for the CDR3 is TGTGCCAGCTCACCCGAGACTGACTTTAACTTCGGCTACACCTTC. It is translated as CASSPETDFNFGYTF. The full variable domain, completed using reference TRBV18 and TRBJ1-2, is NAGVMQNPRHLVRRRGQEARLRCSPMKGHSHVYWYRQLPEEGLKFMVYLQKENIIDESGMPKERFSAEFPKEGPSILRIQQVVRGDSAAYFCASSPETDFNFGYTFGSGTRLTVV.

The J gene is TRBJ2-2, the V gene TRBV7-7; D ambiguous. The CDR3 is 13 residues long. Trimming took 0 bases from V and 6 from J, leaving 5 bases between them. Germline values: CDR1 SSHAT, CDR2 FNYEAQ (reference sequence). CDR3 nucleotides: TGTGCCAGCAGCTTAGCAGCCGCCGGGGAGCTGTTTTTT. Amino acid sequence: CASSLAAAGELFF.

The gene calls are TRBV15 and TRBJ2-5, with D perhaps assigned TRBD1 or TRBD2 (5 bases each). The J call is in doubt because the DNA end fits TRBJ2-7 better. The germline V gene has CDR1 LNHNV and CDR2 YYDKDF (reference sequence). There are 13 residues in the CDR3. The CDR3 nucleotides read TGTGCCACCAGCAGAGATGCTGGGGGCGAGCAGTACTTC. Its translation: CATSRDAGGEQYF.

CDR3 loop: CASSLDPLGKQFF. Written as DNA, the CDR3 is TGTGCCAGCAGCTTAGACCCCTTGGGCAAGCAGTTCTTC. J is TRBJ2-1 and V is TRBV7-6, with unresolved D. This CDR3 region has 13 residues. Germline V gene data show CDR1 as SGHVS and CDR2 as FNYEAQ. V was clipped by 1 base and J by 11 bases, with 12 bases between them.

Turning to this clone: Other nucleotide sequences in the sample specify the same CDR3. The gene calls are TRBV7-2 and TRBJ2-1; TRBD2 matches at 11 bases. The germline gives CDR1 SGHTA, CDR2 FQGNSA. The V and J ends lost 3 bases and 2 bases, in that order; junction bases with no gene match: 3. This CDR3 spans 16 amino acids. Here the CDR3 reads CASSFTSGGTYNEQFF. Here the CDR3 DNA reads TGTGCCAGCAGCTTTACTAGCGGGGGCACCTACAATGAGCAGTTCTTC.

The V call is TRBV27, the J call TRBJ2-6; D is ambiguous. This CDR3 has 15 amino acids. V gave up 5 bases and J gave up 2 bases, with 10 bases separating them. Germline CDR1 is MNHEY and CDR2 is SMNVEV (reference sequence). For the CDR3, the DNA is TGTGCCAGCAGTGACATAGTCCCTGGGGCCAACGTCCTGACTTTC. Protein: CASSDIVPGANVLTF.

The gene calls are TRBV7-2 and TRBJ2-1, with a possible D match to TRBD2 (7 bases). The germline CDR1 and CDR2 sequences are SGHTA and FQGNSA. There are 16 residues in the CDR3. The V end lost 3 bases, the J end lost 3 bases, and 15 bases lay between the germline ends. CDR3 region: CASSFGRGGSYNEQFF. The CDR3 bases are TGTGCCAGCAGCTTCGGTAGGGGGGGCAGCTACAATGAGCAGTTCTTC.

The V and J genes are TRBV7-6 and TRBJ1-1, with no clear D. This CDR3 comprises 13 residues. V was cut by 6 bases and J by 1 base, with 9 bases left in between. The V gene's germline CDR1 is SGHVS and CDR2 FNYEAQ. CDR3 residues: CASRSGQNTEAFF. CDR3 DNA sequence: TGTGCCAGCAGAAGCGGGCAGAACACTGAAGCTTTCTTT.